This T cell receptor (beta chain) was observed in a study of blood T cell repertoires in COVID-19. Study as a whole: Spain, Italy and the United States supplied samples that represented acute and convalescent COVID-19. The analysed material was cDNA or gDNA that came from T cells, B-cell-depleted T cells, or PBMCs.

CDR3 length: 15 residues. Trimming removed 2 bases from V and 2 bases from J, with 10 bases in between. The germline V gene encodes CDR1 SNHLY and CDR2 FYNNEI. Seattle researchers signed up patients amid active infection and tracked them longitudinally. Per the original data handling: Using reference gene primer amplification, nucleated cell counts were estimated. The repertoire was sequenced with immunoSEQ multiplex PCR; TCRdb's copy has only in-frame clones and lacks some. V, J and clone size derive from that table, while D and trimming were established from the DNA sequence. Among around 320,000 clones listed, roughly 90% were seen once.

The material sequenced was peripheral blood. V usage is TRBV2 and J usage is TRBJ2-1; no definite D call. The source is a woman in her twenties or thirties with COVID-19, enrolled during active disease. CDR3: CASSEQLNTYNEQFF. CDR3 in DNA: TGTGCCAGCAGTGAACAGTTGAACACCTACAATGAGCAGTTCTTC.